This T cell receptor (beta chain) comes out of a study of metastatic and nonmetastatic thyroid tumors. Background on the study: From malignant and benign thyroid patients, repertoires in blood and in tumor or nodule tissue were compared.

Per the original methods: Differences in CDR3 between clinicopathological groups were drawn on to build a classifier intended to discriminate distant-metastatic papillary thyroid cancer patients. TCRdb used MiXCR to call clones anew from the PCR reads. The V and J calls and clone size are TCRdb's, not the authors'. The repertoire holds just over 15,000 clones, about 34% seen once, with approximately 10% in the top ten. CDR3 length equals 13 residues. Germline CDR1 reads WSHSY; CDR2 reads SAAADI. Until they underwent thyroid surgery, no patient had received any treatment. In the case of this clone: The junction and the germline gene differ at one end; a read error may be behind it. The identical CDR3 is also encoded by other nucleotide sequences in the sample.

J is TRBJ2-7 and V is TRBV10-2, with a weak D call TRBD2 (6 bases). The source material was tumor tissue. The origin of this receptor is a male donor with papillary thyroid cancer or a benign thyroid nodule (not recorded which). Some clones in this sample may be carry-over from other donors' samples. The CDR3 DNA reads TGCGCCAGCAGCTGGGGGGAGTCCTACGAGCAGTACTTT. Its translation is CASSWGESYEQYF.